These 21 T cell receptor beta chains were sequenced from one sample in a study of blood T cell repertoires in COVID-19. The assay was immunoSEQ multiplex PCR, and TCRdb's table has in-frame clones only and misses some. The sample includes 100,000 to 150,000 clones, about 79% of them seen just once. Input material: peripheral blood. All receptors derive from a man in his forties with active or convalescent COVID-19.

This sequence joins TRBV18 and TRBJ1-1; possible D gene TRBD1, 6 bases. The CDR3 is 17 residues long. Trimming took 6 bases from V and 2 from J, leaving 22 bases between them. Germline lookup yields CDR1 KGHSH and CDR2 LQKENI. CDR3 residues: CASSPSIQGPFNTEAFF. The CDR3 nucleotides read TGTGCCAGCTCTCCTTCCATACAGGGTCCCTTCAACACTGAAGCTTTCTTT.

V is TRBV6-5 and J is TRBJ1-2; 7 bases are shared with TRBD1. V lost 5 bases and J lost 5; bases outside the gene matches: 2. Germline values: CDR1 MNHEY, CDR2 SVGAGI. This CDR3 is 12 amino acids long. This CDR3 is CASSPGGYGYTF. CDR3 sequence (DNA): TGTGCCAGCAGTCCAGGGGGATATGGCTACACCTTC.

This clone has a single count. The chain couples TRBV30 to TRBJ2-7; TRBD1 matches 7 bases. CDR3 length: 13 residues. Losses at the gene ends were 4 bases for V and 6 bases for J; bases not matched to a gene: 9. Per germline, CDR1 GTSNPN and CDR2 SVGIG (reference sequence). The DNA of the CDR3 is TGTGCCTGGAAGAGGGGGCAGGGGCGCGAGCAGTACTTC. Translation gives CAWKRGQGREQYF.

This chain connects TRBV6-1 to TRBJ1-4; the D gene is possibly TRBD1 (6 bases). CDR3 size: 13 residues. CDR1 is MNHNS and CDR2 is SASEGT in the germline V gene. Deletions cut 3 bases from V and 8 bases from J, with 10 bases between. The DNA for the CDR3 is TGTGCCAGCAGTGAGGGGGGGCGAGAAAAACTGTTTTTT. Protein: CASSEGGREKLFF.

This clone was seen only once. CDR3 nucleotides: TGTGCCAGCAGTGAAGGGGTTCGGCAGGGGGAAGCTTTCTTT. This gives the protein CASSEGVRQGEAFF. The chain has TRBV2 and TRBJ1-1; TRBD1 is a possible D gene (6 bases). CDR1 is SNHLY and CDR2 is FYNNEI in the germline V gene. CDR3 size: 14 residues. V was cut by 1 base and J by 8 bases, with 14 bases left in between.

The chain combines TRBV11-2 with TRBJ1-1, with D possibly TRBD1 on 6 matching bases. V was pared by 5 bases and J by 8 bases, with 15 bases between. The germline CDR1 and CDR2 sequences are SGHAT and FQNNGV. The CDR3 extends over 13 amino acids. CDR3 sequence reads: CASSPKGGGEAFF. The CDR3 nucleotides read TGTGCCAGCAGCCCTAAAGGCGGGGGCGAAGCTTTCTTT.

The V call is TRBV18, the J call TRBJ1-1; no firm D call. CDR3 length: 14 amino acids. Germline V gene data show CDR1 as KGHSH and CDR2 as LQKENI. Trimming shortened V by 4 bases and J by 5 bases, and 14 bases separated the two germline ends. Here the CDR3 reads CASSLTRERTEAFF. The CDR3 region has the DNA TGTGCCAGCTCACTTACCCGGGAGAGGACTGAAGCTTTCTTT.

The gene calls are TRBV10-3 and TRBJ2-7, with 13 bases fitting TRBD2. The CDR3 has 14 amino acids. After removal of 5 bases from V and 6 bases from J, the junction contained 4 bases not matched to a gene. Germline V gene lookup returns CDR1 ENHRY and CDR2 SYGVKD. The CDR3 is CAISTSGRAIEQYF. As DNA, the CDR3 is TGTGCCATCAGTACTAGCGGGAGGGCCATCGAGCAGTACTTC.

CDR3 protein: CASSWGGEQYF. The DNA of the CDR3 is TGTGCCAGCAGCTGGGGGGGAGAGCAGTACTTC. The chain carries TRBV11-2 and TRBJ2-7; the match to TRBD2 covers 7 bases. The CDR3 is 11 residues long. V lost 4 bases and J lost 7; bases outside the gene matches: 1. Germline CDR1 reads SGHAT; CDR2 reads FQNNGV.

The genes are TRBV10-3 and TRBJ2-3, with D possibly TRBD2 on 6 matching bases. The CDR3 is made up of 14 amino acids. Trimming cost V 7 bases and J 4 bases, with 15 bases left between them. CDR1 is ENHRY, CDR2 SYGVKD, per germline. CDR3 amino acids: CAITGTGKPDTQYF. For the CDR3, the DNA is TGTGCCATCACCGGGACTGGGAAGCCAGATACGCAGTATTTT.

This clone is a singleton in its sample. The chain combines TRBV20-1 with TRBJ2-7, with a weak D call TRBD2 (5 bases). The CDR3 loop spans 11 amino acids. The ends were cut back, 5 bases at V and 6 bases at J, with 11 bases in the middle. CDR1 and CDR2 from the germline V gene are DFQATT and SNEGSKA (reference sequence). In nucleotides, the CDR3 is TGCAGTGCTCTGGACTGGGGCGAGCAGTACTTC. This translates into CSALDWGEQYF.

This sequence joins TRBV28 and TRBJ1-2, with D perhaps TRBD1 (5 bases). V was clipped by 6 bases and J by 4 bases, with 18 bases between them. Germline lookup yields CDR1 MDHEN and CDR2 SYDVKM. The CDR3 sequence is 15 residues long. In DNA form, the CDR3 reads TGTGCCAGCAGCCCCCAGGGTTTTTTTACCTATGGCTACACCTTC. Translation gives CASSPQGFFTYGYTF.

The rearrangement uses TRBV3-1 (or the pseudogene TRBV3-2) and TRBJ1-1; the D gene is possibly TRBD1 (5 bases). The germline gives CDR1 LGHDT, CDR2 YNNKEL (reference sequence). V shed 2 bases and J shed 0 bases, with 7 bases lying between them. The CDR3 covers 14 residues. The CDR3 region is CASSQRGLNTEAFF. CDR3 bases: TGTGCCAGCAGCCAAAGGGGTTTGAACACTGAAGCTTTCTTT.

The sample holds a few counts of this clone. This rearrangement joins TRBV6-5 to TRBJ1-6, with D uncertain. The germline V gene encodes CDR1 MNHEY and CDR2 SVGAGI. The CDR3 has 14 amino acids. Trimming shortened V by 5 bases and J by 7 bases, and 12 bases separated the two germline ends. The CDR3 sequence is CASSPDGRNSPLHF. Here the CDR3 DNA reads TGTGCCAGCAGTCCGGACGGGAGAAATTCACCCCTCCACTTT.

CDR3 amino acids: CASSDGPAGNYGYTF. Written as DNA, the CDR3 is TGTGCCAGCAGTGACGGGCCGGCGGGCAACTATGGCTACACCTTC. The chain uses TRBV6-1 and TRBJ1-2; the D is unclear. CDR1 and CDR2 from the germline V gene are MNHNS and SASEGT. This CDR3 has 15 amino acids. Trimming removed 3 bases at V and 2 bases at J, with 13 bases between.

DNA of the CDR3: TGTGCCAGCAGCCCGGGACTCGCGAACACTGAAGCTTTCTTT. Protein sequence: CASSPGLANTEAFF. This chain joins TRBV5-6 and TRBJ1-1; tentatively, D is TRBD1 (5 bases). Looked up from germline, CDR1 is SGHDT and CDR2 is YYEEEE. The CDR3 is 14 amino acids. Trimming shortened V by 4 bases and J by 1 base, and 11 bases separated the two germline ends.

This clone has a single count. The chain is built from TRBV5-1 and TRBJ2-3, with D unresolved. Germline values: CDR1 SGHRS, CDR2 YFSETQ. Trimming stripped 0 bases from V and 5 bases from J, with 7 bases between. This CDR3 is 13 amino acids long. CDR3 coding DNA: TGCGCCAGCAGCTTGGCCGGTGGAGATACGCAGTATTTT. It specifies CASSLAGGDTQYF.

The rearrangement uses TRBV2 and TRBJ2-5, with D uncertain. This CDR3 is built from 12 residues. With 11 bases removed from V and 5 bases from J, the gap between germline ends came to 15 bases. Germline values: CDR1 SNHLY, CDR2 FYNNEI. This CDR3 is CAAGERPETQYF. The CDR3 nucleotides read TGTGCCGCCGGAGAACGACCGGAGACCCAGTACTTC. The full variable domain, its missing parts supplied by reference TRBV2 and TRBJ2-5, is EPEVTQTPSHQVTQMGQEVILRCVPISNHLYFYWYRQILGQKVEFLVSFYNNEISEKSEIFDDQFSVERPDGSNFTLKIRSTKLEDSAMYFCAAGERPETQYFGPGTRLLVL.

This clone was detected only once. In DNA form, the CDR3 reads TGTGCCAGCAACCAGCAGGGACACTCCTACGAGCAGTACTTC. Protein sequence: CASNQQGHSYEQYF. This chain connects TRBV3-1 (or the pseudogene TRBV3-2) to TRBJ2-7; D possibly corresponds to TRBD1 (6 bases). The CDR3 is 14 amino acids. In germline, CDR1 is LGHDT, CDR2 YNNKEL (reference sequence). Between the trimmed V and J ends, which lost 7 bases and 0 bases, there was a span of 13 bases.

V gene TRBV4-1 combines with J gene TRBJ1-1; tentatively, D is TRBD1 (5 bases). Germline V gives CDR1 MGHRA, CDR2 YSYEKL. With 4 bases removed from V and 8 bases from J, the gap between germline ends came to 17 bases. The CDR3 spans 14 residues. CDR3 amino acids: CASSRGSLGGEAFF. The CDR3, as DNA: TGCGCCAGCAGCCGGGGCTCCTTGGGAGGAGAAGCTTTCTTT.

J is TRBJ1-2 and V is TRBV11-2; D remains ambiguous. V dropped 1 base and J dropped 8 bases, with 11 bases sitting between them. This CDR3 is built from 13 residues. Germline CDR1 reads SGHAT; CDR2 reads FQNNGV. The CDR3 loop reads CASSLAPTRGYTF. The CDR3 DNA sequence: TGTGCCAGCAGCTTAGCTCCTACGAGGGGCTACACCTTC.